The 4 T cell receptor beta chains below all came from one sample that was sequenced in a study of response to subunit inactivated influenza vaccine (dated by TCRdb to 2016 to 2018). The library was prepared using RT-PCR. These reads were obtained on an Illumina HiSeq 2500. Clones were called with MiXCR by TCRdb after fastp trimmed the public reads at Q25, and only in-frame beta chains were retained. CDR3 protein sequences are deduplicated, and each keeps its most common genes and DNA. This sample lists approximately 530,000 distinct CDR3 sequences; 7.6% were detected once. Under 15% of the sample is held by the ten biggest clonotypes. Source: PBMCs from blood, taken about 24 months after vaccination. The receptors here all came from a man aged 50-75 years who received an inactivated influenza vaccine. Donor details come from another sample of the same person, matched by shared clones.

The chain joins TRBV4-2 to TRBJ2-5; D unclear. CDR1 is LGHNA and CDR2 is YNFKEQ in the germline V gene. Trimming pared 4 bases from V and 5 bases from J, leaving 8 bases between. CDR3 length: 12 residues. The CDR3 DNA reads as TGTGCCAGCAGCCGCTCGAGCGAGACCCAGTACTTC. This sequence encodes CASSRSSETQYF.

V and J are TRBV20-1 and TRBJ1-1; 10 bases fit TRBD1. Germline values: CDR1 DFQATT, CDR2 SNEGSKA (reference sequence). CDR3 length: 11 amino acids. Losses at the gene ends were 6 bases for V and 11 bases for J; bases not matched to a gene: 6. The CDR3 region has the DNA TGCAGTGCGAGGGACAGGGGAGGGGCTTTCTTT. It is translated as CSARDRGGAFF.

This clonotype was seen ten or more times. The chain combines TRBV7-2 with TRBJ1-1; 7 nucleotides match TRBD1. Trimming took 5 bases from V and 0 from J; bases not matched to a gene: 9. The CDR3 spans 16 residues. Germline values: CDR1 SGHTA, CDR2 FQGNSA. CDR3 in amino acids: CASSINPGGMNTEAFF. CDR3 in DNA: TGTGCCAGCAGCATAAATCCAGGGGGGATGAACACTGAAGCTTTCTTT.

This clonotype was seen at least ten times. The V and J genes are TRBV6-2 or TRBV6-3 and TRBJ2-2; the D is unclear. Germline values: CDR1 MNHEY, CDR2 SVGEGT. CDR3 length equals 16 residues. V lost 2 bases to trimming and J lost 7 bases, with 17 bases between them. The CDR3 spells CASSYQPGPSYGELFF. The CDR3 coding sequence is TGTGCCAGCAGTTACCAGCCGGGCCCCTCATACGGGGAGCTGTTTTTT.